The rows below give T cell receptor beta chains drawn from one sample of a study. Each CDR3 protein gets one entry after TCRdb re-called the RT-PCR reads with MiXCR. Among almost 700,000 distinct CDR3 sequences listed, 14% were seen once. The material sequenced was memory CD4+ T cells from blood. The source of these receptors is a female donor in good health, serving as a healthy control. Both conserved end residues are part of each CDR3. The D gene is left open where the match is weak. Clone size appears in some rows only: once, few, many, or a class for an expanded clone.

abundance	v_gene	d_gene	j_gene	CDR3nt	CDR3aa
.	TRBV12-3/TRBV12-4	.	TRBJ1-2	TGTGCCAGCAGTCGGGCGGAGAGGATGGGGGGCTACACCTTC	CASSRAERMGGYTF
many	TRBV12-3/TRBV12-4	.	TRBJ2-5	TGTGCCAGCAGTTCCTTCGAGACCCAGTACTTC	CASSSFETQYF
.	TRBV18	.	TRBJ2-2	TGTGCCAGCTCACCAACACTTCTAGCAGGGGTCGGTGCCGGGGAGCTGTTTTTT	CASSPTLLAGVGAGELFF
many	TRBV24-1	TRBD1	TRBJ2-2	TGTGCCACCAGTCAACCACCGGGACAGGGAGGCACCGGGGAGCTGTTTTTT	CATSQPPGQGGTGELFF
few	TRBV6-2/TRBV6-3	.	TRBJ2-3	TGTGCCAGCAGTTATCCGGTATTCACAGATACGCAGTATTTT	CASSYPVFTDTQYF
many	TRBV5-1	.	TRBJ2-7	TGCGCCAGCAGCGACCCAGGGAGCTCCTACGAGCAGTACTTC	CASSDPGSSYEQYF
many	TRBV20-1	.	TRBJ2-1	TGCAGTGCTTCCCATATAGCGGATTACAATGAGCAGTTCTTC	CSASHIADYNEQFF
few	TRBV20-1	.	TRBJ1-6	TGCAGTGCTAGCGGGGGAGAGGATTCACCCCTCCACTTT	CSASGGEDSPLHF
many	TRBV5-5	.	TRBJ1-1	TGTGCCAGCAGCAGGCCAAGCGGAGCGAACACTGAAGCTTTCTTT	CASSRPSGANTEAFF
.	TRBV5-6	.	TRBJ2-3	TGTGCCAGCAGTTTGACGTTGACAGATACGCAGTATTTT	CASSLTLTDTQYF
.	TRBV9	.	TRBJ1-2	TGTGCCAGCAGCGTAGAGGGTTTCGGCAGGGGCTCCTATGGCTACACCTTC	CASSVEGFGRGSYGYTF
few	TRBV24-1	.	TRBJ2-1	TGTGCCACCAGTGATTTTTACGGTACTGGGAATGAGCAGTTCTTC	CATSDFYGTGNEQFF
few	TRBV20-1	.	TRBJ2-4	TGCAGTGCCAGAACCTATGCAGGAAACATTCAGTACTTC	CSARTYAGNIQYF
many	TRBV29-1	.	TRBJ2-2	TGCAGCGTTGTTGCTTCCCTGAACACCGGGGAGCTGTTTTTT	CSVVASLNTGELFF
.	TRBV2	.	TRBJ1-2	TGTGCCAGCAGCTTCACGACCGAACCTCTGGGCACCTTC	CASSFTTEPLGTF
few	TRBV12-3/TRBV12-4	.	TRBJ1-4	TGTGCCAGCAGTTTGGGCAGGGGACGAGAAAAACTGTTTTTT	CASSLGRGREKLFF
.	TRBV5-8	TRBD1	TRBJ2-5	TGTGCCAGCAGCATGCCGGGACAGAAAGAGACCCAGTACTTC	CASSMPGQKETQYF
once	TRBV11-2	.	TRBJ1-6	TGTGCCAGCAGCTTAGGATCAGTAGGGACAAATTCACCCCTCCACTTT	CASSLGSVGTNSPLHF
many	TRBV6-6	.	TRBJ1-4	TGTGCCAGCAGTGGCTCGGGGGCGAAACTGTTTTTT	CASSGSGAKLFF
few	TRBV5-1	.	TRBJ1-6	TGCGCCAGCAGCATCGACGGGAGCTCCTATAATTCACCCCTCCACTTT	CASSIDGSSYNSPLHF
many	TRBV4-2	.	TRBJ2-7	TGTGCCAGCAGCCAGGACCTCCGGACCCTCTACGAGCAGTACTTC	CASSQDLRTLYEQYF
few	TRBV6-6	.	TRBJ2-5	TGTGCCAGCAGTTACATGGCTAGGGGGGGCCAAGAGACCCAGTACTTC	CASSYMARGGQETQYF
many	TRBV12-3/TRBV12-4	.	TRBJ1-5	TGTGCCAGCAGTTTAAGGGGGGCAAGGCAGCCCCAGCATTTT	CASSLRGARQPQHF
few	TRBV28	TRBD2	TRBJ2-1	TGTGCCAGCAGTTTGGACGTAGGGAGGGATGAGCAGTTCTTC	CASSLDVGRDEQFF
many	TRBV5-6	.	TRBJ2-1	TGTGCCAGCAGCCGGACACATGAGCAGTTCTTC	CASSRTHEQFF
few	TRBV27	.	TRBJ2-7	TGTGCCAGCAGCCAATACAGCACCTACGAGCAGTACTTC	CASSQYSTYEQYF
few	TRBV18	.	TRBJ2-7	TGTGCCAGCTCCCTCGGAAGGGCAACGTCTTACGAGCAGTACTTC	CASSLGRATSYEQYF
.	TRBV28	TRBD1	TRBJ2-2	TGTGCCAGCAGTTCCCACGGGACAGGGGTGACCGGGGAGCTGTTTTTT	CASSSHGTGVTGELFF
many	TRBV4-1	.	TRBJ1-5	TGCGCCAGCAGCCAGGGACCTCAGGGCAATCAGCCCCAGCATTTT	CASSQGPQGNQPQHF
many	TRBV5-5	.	TRBJ2-1	TGTGCCAGCAGCTACGGGAGATTCAACAATGAGCAGTTCTTC	CASSYGRFNNEQFF
many	TRBV12-3/TRBV12-4	.	TRBJ2-7	TGTGCCAGCAGTTTCTTCCACGAGCAGTACTTC	CASSFFHEQYF